Each of the 9 T cell receptor beta chains below was sequenced from the same sample in a study of cytomegalovirus exposure and HLA in healthy donors. The PCR made use of 60 Vbeta and 13 Jbeta primers. Profiling relied on immunoSEQ multiplex PCR, and the TCRdb table lists in-frame clones only, not all of them. Of 130,000 to 150,000 clones listed, 76% were seen once; the top ten hold around 3.7%. Sample: PBMCs. The receptor source for this set is a man aged 18 to 35 in good health and CMV-seronegative.

The chain couples TRBV27 to TRBJ2-7, with 9 nucleotides matching TRBD1. This CDR3 spans 14 amino acids. Germline V gives CDR1 MNHEY, CDR2 SMNVEV (reference sequence). The junction had 10 bases not matched to a gene; V was cut back by 8 bases and J by 5 bases. CDR3 nucleotide sequence: TGTGCCAGCCGCTCCCCGCGGGACAGGGACGAGCAGTACTTC. This sequence encodes CASRSPRDRDEQYF.

V usage is TRBV27 and J usage is TRBJ2-2; D is unclear. Trimming removed 5 bases from V and 4 bases from J, with 14 bases in between. Germline CDR1 is MNHEY and CDR2 is SMNVEV (reference sequence). The CDR3 is made up of 15 amino acids. The CDR3 nucleotides read TGTGCCAGCAGTCCCAAAGGTGGCGGCACCGGGGAGCTGTTTTTT. Amino acids: CASSPKGGGTGELFF.

CDR3 DNA sequence: TGTGCCAGCAGCTTAGGGAGAGCGGGGGGAGAAAATACGCAGTATTTT. Amino acids: CASSLGRAGGENTQYF. The V and J genes are TRBV7-3 and TRBJ2-3; TRBD2 aligns across 9 bases. The CDR3 runs 16 residues. Germline CDR1 SGHTA, CDR2 FQGTGA. Trimming at V came to 2 bases and at J to 7 bases, leaving 10 bases not matched to a gene.

As for this clone: This CDR3 is also generated by other DNA sequences in the sample. This rearrangement joins TRBV5-4 to TRBJ2-5; TRBD1 aligns across 7 bases. V shed 1 base and J 5 bases; nucleotides not matched to a gene: 5. Germline CDR1 SGHNT, CDR2 YYREEE (reference sequence). The CDR3 is made up of 14 amino acids. As DNA, the CDR3 is TGTGCCAGCAGCTTGAAACAGGGGTGGGAGACCCAGTACTTC. It encodes CASSLKQGWETQYF.

The chain is built from TRBV19 and TRBJ2-5; 8 bases line up with TRBD1. The CDR3 has 16 amino acids. The V gene's germline CDR1 is LNHDA and CDR2 SQIVND (reference sequence). Germline trimming cut 4 bases from V and 3 bases from J; bases unmatched to any gene: 10. CDR3 loop: CASSTPRTGRKETQYF. The CDR3 DNA reads as TGTGCCAGTAGTACACCGAGGACAGGGAGAAAAGAGACCCAGTACTTC.

V is TRBV21-1 and J is TRBJ2-7; TRBD2 reflects the table's D call only, with no check against the DNA. TRBV21-1 is a pseudogene segment. CDR3 length: 19 residues. CDR3 sequence reads: CASSIYQDRGTSGRDEQYF. CDR3 coding DNA: TGTGCCAGCAGCATTTACCAGGACCGTGGGACTAGCGGGAGAGACGAGCAGTACTTC.

This clone was observed a single time. The chain links TRBV30 to TRBJ2-2, with 8 bases that match TRBD2. Trimming removed 4 bases from V and 0 bases from J; junction bases left unmatched: 16. The CDR3 runs to 19 residues. Germline V gene lookup returns CDR1 GTSNPN and CDR2 SVGIG (reference sequence). The CDR3 nucleotides are TGTGCCTGGACCGAGGGGTGGTTGTTAGCGGGGACGAACACCGGGGAGCTGTTTTTT. This encodes CAWTEGWLLAGTNTGELFF.

The chain has TRBV4-1 and TRBJ2-5, with 12 nucleotides matching TRBD1. The J call is in doubt because the DNA end fits TRBJ2-7 better. Germline V gene data show CDR1 as MGHRA and CDR2 as YSYEKL. There are 15 residues in the CDR3. This CDR3 is CASSKGQGAVYEQYF. CDR3 in DNA: TGCGCCAGCAGTAAGGGACAGGGGGCTGTCTACGAGCAGTACTTC.

V gene TRBV19 combines with J gene TRBJ2-1; TRBD2 aligns across 9 bases. The CDR3 totals 14 residues. Germline trimming cut 6 bases from V and 6 bases from J; bases unmatched to any gene: 6. From germline, CDR1 is LNHDA and CDR2 SQIVND (reference sequence). CDR3: CASRLAGVSNEQFF. DNA of the CDR3: TGTGCCAGTAGGTTAGCGGGAGTTAGCAATGAGCAGTTCTTC.